This T cell receptor (beta chain) was recovered during a study of PD-1 blockade in classical Hodgkin lymphoma. General study findings and limits: By C4D1, diversity of CD4+ TCRs had risen significantly, whereas that of CD8+ TCRs had not.

Following autologous stem cell transplantation, relapse occurred in every patient, and exposure to brentuximab vedotin varied. This clone was counted only a few times. What it binds is not known. The conserved phenylalanine or tryptophan is not found at the CDR3 terminus, so this likely reflects a read error. The DNA is omitted, as the CDR3 cannot be located on it reliably, and the CDR3 follows TCRdb's listing. The assay was immunoSEQ multiplex PCR, and TCRdb's table has in-frame clones only and misses some. This sample has 40,000 to 45,000 clones; 78% occur once, and the top ten carry 10% to 15%. Including both end residues, the CDR3 is 8 amino acids long. The germline CDR1 and CDR2 sequences are LGHDT and YNNKEL (reference sequence).

This sequence joins TRBV3-1 (or the pseudogene TRBV3-2) and TRBJ1-2; the table assigns TRBD1, which was not confirmed against the DNA. The material sequenced was peripheral blood mononuclear cells (PBMCs), taken at baseline. The clonotype comes from a human donor with classical Hodgkin lymphoma. CDR3 region: CASSHRYR.